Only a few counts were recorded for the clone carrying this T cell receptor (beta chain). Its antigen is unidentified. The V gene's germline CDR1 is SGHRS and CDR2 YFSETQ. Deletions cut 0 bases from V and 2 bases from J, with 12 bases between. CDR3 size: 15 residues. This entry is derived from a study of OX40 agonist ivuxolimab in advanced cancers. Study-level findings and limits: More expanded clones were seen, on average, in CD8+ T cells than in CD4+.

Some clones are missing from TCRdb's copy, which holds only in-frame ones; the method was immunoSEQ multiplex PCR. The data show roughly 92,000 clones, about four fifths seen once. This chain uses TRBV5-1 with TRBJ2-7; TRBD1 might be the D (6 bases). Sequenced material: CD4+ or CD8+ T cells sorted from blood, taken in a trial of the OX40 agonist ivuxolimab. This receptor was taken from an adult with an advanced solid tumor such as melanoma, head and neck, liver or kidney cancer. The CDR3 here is CASSLEAGEAYEQYF. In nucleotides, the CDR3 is TGCGCCAGCAGCTTGGAGGCAGGGGAAGCCTACGAGCAGTACTTC.